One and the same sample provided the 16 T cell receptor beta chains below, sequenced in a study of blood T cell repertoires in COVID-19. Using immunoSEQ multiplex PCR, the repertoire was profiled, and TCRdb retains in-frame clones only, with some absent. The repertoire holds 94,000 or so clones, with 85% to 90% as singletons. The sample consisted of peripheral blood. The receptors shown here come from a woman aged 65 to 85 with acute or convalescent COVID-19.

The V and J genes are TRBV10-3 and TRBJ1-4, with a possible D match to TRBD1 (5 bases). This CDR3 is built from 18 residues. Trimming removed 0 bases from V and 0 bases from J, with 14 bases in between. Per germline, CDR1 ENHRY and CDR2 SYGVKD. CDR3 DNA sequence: TGTGCCATCAGTGAGTCGATGGGGCAGCGAACAACTAATGAAAAACTGTTTTTT. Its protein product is CAISESMGQRTTNEKLFF.

CDR3 region: CASSSPPEGLNTGELFF. The CDR3 DNA reads TGTGCCAGCAGCTCCCCCCCGGAGGGCCTGAACACCGGGGAGCTGTTTTTT. V and J are TRBV7-9 and TRBJ2-2, with D possibly matching TRBD2 (6 bases). The V and J ends lost 4 bases and 1 base respectively, with 16 bases between them. The CDR3 is made up of 17 amino acids. Germline loops: CDR1 SEHNR, CDR2 FQNEAQ (reference sequence).

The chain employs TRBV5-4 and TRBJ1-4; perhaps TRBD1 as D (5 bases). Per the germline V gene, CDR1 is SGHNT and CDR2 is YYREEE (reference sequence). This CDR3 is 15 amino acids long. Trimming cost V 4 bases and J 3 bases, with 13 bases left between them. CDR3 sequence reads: CASSRSGGSNEKLFF. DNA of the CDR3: TGTGCCAGCAGCAGGTCGGGGGGATCTAATGAAAAACTGTTTTTT. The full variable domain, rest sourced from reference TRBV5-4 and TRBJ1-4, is ETGVTQSPTHLIKTRGQQVTLRCSSQSGHNTVSWYQQALGQGPQFIFQYYREEENGRGNFPPRFSGLQFPNYSSELNVNALELDDSALYLCASSRSGGSNEKLFFGSGTQLSVL.

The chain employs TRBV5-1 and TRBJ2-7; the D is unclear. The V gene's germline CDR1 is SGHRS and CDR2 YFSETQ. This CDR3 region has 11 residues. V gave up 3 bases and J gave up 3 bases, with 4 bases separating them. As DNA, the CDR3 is TGCGCCAGCAGCTCCTACTACGAGCAGTACTTC. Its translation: CASSSYYEQYF.

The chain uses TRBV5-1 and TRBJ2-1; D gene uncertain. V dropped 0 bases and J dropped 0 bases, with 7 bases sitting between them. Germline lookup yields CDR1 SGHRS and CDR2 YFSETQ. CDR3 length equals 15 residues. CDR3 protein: CASSLDMSSYNEQFF. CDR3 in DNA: TGCGCCAGCAGCTTGGATATGAGCTCCTACAATGAGCAGTTCTTC.

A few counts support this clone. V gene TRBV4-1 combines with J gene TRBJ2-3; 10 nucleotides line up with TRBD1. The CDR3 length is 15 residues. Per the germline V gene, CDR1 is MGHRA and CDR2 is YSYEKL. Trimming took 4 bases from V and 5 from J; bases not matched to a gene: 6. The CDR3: CASSLTGGVGDTQYF. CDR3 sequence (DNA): TGCGCCAGCAGCCTGACAGGGGGCGTTGGAGATACGCAGTATTTT.

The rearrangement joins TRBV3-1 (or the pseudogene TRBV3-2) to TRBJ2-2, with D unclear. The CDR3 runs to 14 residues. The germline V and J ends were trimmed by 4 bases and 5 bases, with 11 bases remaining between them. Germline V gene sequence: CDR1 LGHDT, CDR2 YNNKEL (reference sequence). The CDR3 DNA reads TGTGCCAGCAGCCCTAGTTCCCGGACCGGGGAGCTGTTTTTT. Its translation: CASSPSSRTGELFF.

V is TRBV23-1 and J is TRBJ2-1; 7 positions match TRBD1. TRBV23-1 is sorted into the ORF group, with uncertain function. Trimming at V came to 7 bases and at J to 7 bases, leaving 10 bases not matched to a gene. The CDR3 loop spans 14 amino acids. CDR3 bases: TGCGCCAGCATATGGACAGGTGCCGGGAATGAGCAGTTCTTC. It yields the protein CASIWTGAGNEQFF.

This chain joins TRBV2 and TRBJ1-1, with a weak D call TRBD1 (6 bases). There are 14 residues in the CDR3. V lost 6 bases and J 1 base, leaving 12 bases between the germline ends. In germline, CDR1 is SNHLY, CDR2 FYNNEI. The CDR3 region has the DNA TGTGCCAGCAGCGGGGCACAGGGGAACACTGAAGCTTTCTTT. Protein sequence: CASSGAQGNTEAFF.

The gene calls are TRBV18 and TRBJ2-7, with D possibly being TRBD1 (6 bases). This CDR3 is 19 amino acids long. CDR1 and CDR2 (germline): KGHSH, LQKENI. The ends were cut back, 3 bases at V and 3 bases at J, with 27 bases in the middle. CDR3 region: CASSPTLTGSTGIRYEQYF. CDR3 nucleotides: TGTGCCAGCTCACCCACCCTGACAGGTTCCACAGGAATTCGCTACGAGCAGTACTTC.

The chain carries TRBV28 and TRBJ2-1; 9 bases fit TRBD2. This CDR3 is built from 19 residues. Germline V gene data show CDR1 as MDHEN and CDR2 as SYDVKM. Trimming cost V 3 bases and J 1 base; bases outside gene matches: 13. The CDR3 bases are TGTGCCAGCAGTTTCCCGGGACTAGCACAGATTAGATCCTACAATGAGCAGTTCTTC. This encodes CASSFPGLAQIRSYNEQFF.

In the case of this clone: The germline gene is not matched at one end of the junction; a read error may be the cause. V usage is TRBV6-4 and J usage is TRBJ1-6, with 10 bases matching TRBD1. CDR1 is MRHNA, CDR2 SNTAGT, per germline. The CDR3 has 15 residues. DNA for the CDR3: TGTGCCAGCAGTTACTCCCGGGACAGGGGTTCACCCCTCCACTTT. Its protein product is CASSYSRDRGSPLHF.

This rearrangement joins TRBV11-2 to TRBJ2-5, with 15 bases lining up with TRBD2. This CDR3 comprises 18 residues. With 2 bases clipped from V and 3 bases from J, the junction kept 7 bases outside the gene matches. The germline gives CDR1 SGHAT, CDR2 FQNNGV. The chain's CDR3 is CASSLPVGTSGGKETQYF. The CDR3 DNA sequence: TGTGCCAGCAGCTTACCTGTAGGGACTAGCGGGGGGAAAGAGACCCAGTACTTC.

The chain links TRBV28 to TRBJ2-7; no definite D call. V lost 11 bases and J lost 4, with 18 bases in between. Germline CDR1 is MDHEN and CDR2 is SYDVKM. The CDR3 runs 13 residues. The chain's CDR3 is CASNRRSPYEQYF. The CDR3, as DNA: TGTGCCTCTAACCGCAGGTCCCCATACGAGCAGTACTTC.

As DNA, the CDR3 is TGTGCCACCAGTGACCCGGACAGAAACTATGGCTACACCTTC. Translation gives CATSDPDRNYGYTF. The chain uses TRBV24-1 and TRBJ1-2; a weak D match, TRBD1 (6 bases). Germline CDR1 reads KGHDR; CDR2 reads SFDVKD. V was cut by 4 bases and J by 2 bases, with 10 bases left in between. The CDR3 covers 14 residues.

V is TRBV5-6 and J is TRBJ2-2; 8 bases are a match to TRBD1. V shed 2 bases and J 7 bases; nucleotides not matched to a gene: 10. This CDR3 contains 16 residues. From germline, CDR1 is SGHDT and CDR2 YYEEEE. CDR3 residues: CASSFPGQGAFGELFF. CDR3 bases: TGTGCCAGCAGCTTTCCTGGACAGGGCGCTTTCGGGGAGCTGTTTTTT.